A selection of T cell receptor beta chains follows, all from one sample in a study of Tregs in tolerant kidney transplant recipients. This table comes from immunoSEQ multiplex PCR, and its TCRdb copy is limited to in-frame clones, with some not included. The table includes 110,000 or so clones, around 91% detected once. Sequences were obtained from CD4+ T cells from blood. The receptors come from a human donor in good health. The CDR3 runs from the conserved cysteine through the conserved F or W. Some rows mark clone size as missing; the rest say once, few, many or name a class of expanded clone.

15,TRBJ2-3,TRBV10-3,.,CAISDPDRGRDTQYF
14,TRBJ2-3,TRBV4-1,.,CASSPQRVTDTQYF
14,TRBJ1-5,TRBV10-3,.,CAISVGSSNQPQHF
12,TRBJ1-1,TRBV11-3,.,CASSWGGTEAFF
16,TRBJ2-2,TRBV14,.,CASSQLLATNTGELFF
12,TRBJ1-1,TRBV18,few,CASSNRETEAFF
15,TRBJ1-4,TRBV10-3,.,CAISESLGIEEKLFF
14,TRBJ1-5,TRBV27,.,CASSAGTEKKPQHF
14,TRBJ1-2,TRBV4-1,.,CASSHLGTVDGYTF
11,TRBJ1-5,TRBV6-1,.,CASSEGKPQHF
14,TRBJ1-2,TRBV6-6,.,CASSIQGRRDGYTF
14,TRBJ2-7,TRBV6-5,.,CASSARGGSYEQYF
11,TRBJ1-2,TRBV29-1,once,CSVAGVGGYTF
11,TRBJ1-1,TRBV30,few,CALTMNTEAFF
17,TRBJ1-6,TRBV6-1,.,CASSEGASSSYNSPLHF
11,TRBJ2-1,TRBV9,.,CASSVNNEQFF
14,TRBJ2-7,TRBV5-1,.,CASSLSSLSYEQYF
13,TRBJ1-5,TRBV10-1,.,CASSRDPGGAQHF
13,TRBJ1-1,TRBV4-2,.,CASSQAQGAEAFF
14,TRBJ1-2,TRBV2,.,CASSDWTGFVGYTF
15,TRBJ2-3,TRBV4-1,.,CASSQDRLASGTQYF
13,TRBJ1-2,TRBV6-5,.,CASSQGGNYGYTF
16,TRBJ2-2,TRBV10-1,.,CASSGRISGDTGELFF
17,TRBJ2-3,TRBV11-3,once,CASSLGGAGRVADTQYF
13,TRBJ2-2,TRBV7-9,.,CASSLIRDGELFF
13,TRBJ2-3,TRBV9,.,CASSVVGADTQYF
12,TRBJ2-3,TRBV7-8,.,CASSSSSGTQYF
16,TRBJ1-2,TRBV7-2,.,CASSLGSFGAGHGYTF
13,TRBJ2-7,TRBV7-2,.,CASSTGPPYEQYF
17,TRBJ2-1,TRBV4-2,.,CASSQDRIESSYNEQFF
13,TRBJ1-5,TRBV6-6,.,CASSFSGNQPQHF
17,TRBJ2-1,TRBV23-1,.,CASSQGKLAPSYNEQFF
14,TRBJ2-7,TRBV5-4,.,CASSLNGRIYEQYF
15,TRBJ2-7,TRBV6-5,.,CASSYSHGNSYEQYF
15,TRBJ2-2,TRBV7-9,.,CASSSTRVGTGELFF
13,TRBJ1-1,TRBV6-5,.,CASSYGQNTEAFF
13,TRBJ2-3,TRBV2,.,CASSEALVDTQYF
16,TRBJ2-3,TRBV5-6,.,CASSFSGGRSTDTQYF
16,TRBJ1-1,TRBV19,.,CASSIFPRQGNTEAFF
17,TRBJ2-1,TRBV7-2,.,CASSFTGTSGRGNEQFF
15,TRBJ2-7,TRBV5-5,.,CASSTRQESSYEQYF
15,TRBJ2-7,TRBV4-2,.,CASRIDSGTRGEQYF
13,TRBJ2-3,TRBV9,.,CASTPGASNTQYF
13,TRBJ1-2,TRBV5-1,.,CASSLEAGGGYTF
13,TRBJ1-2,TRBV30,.,CAWSGQFNYGYTF
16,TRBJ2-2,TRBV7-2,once,CASSSAALARTGELFF
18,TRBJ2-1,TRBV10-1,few,CASSENKGLAGGPVEQFF
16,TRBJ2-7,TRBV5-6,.,CASIKKPGQRAYEQYF
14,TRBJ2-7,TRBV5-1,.,CASSSLAGDYEQYF
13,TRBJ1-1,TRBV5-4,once,CASSLGPGLVAFF
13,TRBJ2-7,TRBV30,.,CASARRTPLEQYF
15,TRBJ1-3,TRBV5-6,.,CASSRRRQGGNTIYF
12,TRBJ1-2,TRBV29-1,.,CSVLDGHYGYTF